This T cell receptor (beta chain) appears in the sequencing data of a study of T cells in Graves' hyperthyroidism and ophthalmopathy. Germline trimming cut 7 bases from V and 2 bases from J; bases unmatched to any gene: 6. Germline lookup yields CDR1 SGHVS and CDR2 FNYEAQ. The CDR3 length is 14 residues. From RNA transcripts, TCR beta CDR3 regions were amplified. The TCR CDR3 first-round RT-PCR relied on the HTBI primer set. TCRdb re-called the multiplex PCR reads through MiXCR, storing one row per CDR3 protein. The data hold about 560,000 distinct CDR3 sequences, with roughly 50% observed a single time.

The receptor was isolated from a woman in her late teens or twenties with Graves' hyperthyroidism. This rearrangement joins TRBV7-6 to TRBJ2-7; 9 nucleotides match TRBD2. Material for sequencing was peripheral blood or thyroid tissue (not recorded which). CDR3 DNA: TGTGCCAGCACGCTAGCGGGGATACCCTACGAGCAGTACTTC. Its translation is CASTLAGIPYEQYF. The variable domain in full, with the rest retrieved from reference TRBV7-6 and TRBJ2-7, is GAGVSQSPRYKVTKRGQDVALRCDPISGHVSLYWYRQALGQGPEFLTYFNYEAQQDKSGLPNDRFSAERPEGSISTLTIQRTEQRDSAMYRCASTLAGIPYEQYFGPGTRLTVT.